This entry concerns a single T cell receptor (beta chain). No antigen is known for it. This entry belongs to a study of blood T cells in healthy people across ages. Turning to the study itself: In model experiments, template switching was able to capture about one barcoded beta molecule for every two T cells that were present. Study results and limitations: The study lacked donor CMV status, which possibly confounded expanded clonotype changes. Using unsorted PBMCs precluded a conclusive naive versus antigen-experienced comparison. Per-million-T-cell TCR beta diversity fell roughly linearly with age.

Primed by a sample-barcoded 5' primer and a J-beta primer mix, a second PCR proceeded for 7 to 11 cycles. MiXCR, applied by TCRdb to the 5' RACE reads, yields one record per CDR3 protein. The table lists 700,000 to 800,000 distinct CDR3 sequences, roughly 45% of them singletons, with roughly 20% in the top ten. Germline loops: CDR1 MNHNS, CDR2 SASEGT. CDR3 length: 17 amino acids. The V and J ends lost 0 bases and 0 bases, in that order; junction bases with no gene match: 6. Source material: blood. This clonotype was sampled from an older woman in good health. The chain links TRBV6-1 to TRBJ2-3, with 7 bases lining up with TRBD1. The CDR3 DNA sequence: TGTGCCAGCAGTGAAGCTACCGGGACAGCTAGCACAGATACGCAGTATTTT. Its protein is CASSEATGTASTDTQYF.